This T cell receptor (beta chain) is drawn from a study of post-analysis software for immune sequencing data. The overall study: Disease trajectories encompassed relapsing-remitting, secondary progressive and progressive-relapsing multiple sclerosis.

General study points: Significantly lower normalized Chao1 diversity was seen in multiple sclerosis patients than in controls. Several TRBV segments were more frequent in patients than controls; TRBV5-6, TRBV5-1 and TRBV20-1 belonged to this group. By F measure, strong co-clustering occurred among samples prepared in the same batch.

Incorporated into the TCR beta cDNA libraries were unique molecular identifiers, which served to reduce PCR and sequencing biases. From approximately 0.95 to 9.8 million T cells, 500,000 or so cDNA molecules were obtained. In TCRdb, the PCR reads were re-called with MiXCR into one record per CDR3 protein. The sample holds around 440,000 distinct CDR3 sequences, 45% seen once. The germline V and J ends were trimmed by 6 bases and 3 bases, with 9 bases remaining between them. CDR3 length equals 13 residues. Germline V gives CDR1 MNHEY, CDR2 SMNVEV (reference sequence). Note on this clonotype: Its antigen is not known.

This sequence originates from a girl between 10 and 17 years old with multiple sclerosis. The sequencing input was blood. The chain has TRBV27 and TRBJ1-5, with a possible D match to TRBD1 (6 bases). DNA for the CDR3: TGTGCCAGCAGAACGGGGGCCAATCAGCCCCAGCATTTT. Translation gives CASRTGANQPQHF.